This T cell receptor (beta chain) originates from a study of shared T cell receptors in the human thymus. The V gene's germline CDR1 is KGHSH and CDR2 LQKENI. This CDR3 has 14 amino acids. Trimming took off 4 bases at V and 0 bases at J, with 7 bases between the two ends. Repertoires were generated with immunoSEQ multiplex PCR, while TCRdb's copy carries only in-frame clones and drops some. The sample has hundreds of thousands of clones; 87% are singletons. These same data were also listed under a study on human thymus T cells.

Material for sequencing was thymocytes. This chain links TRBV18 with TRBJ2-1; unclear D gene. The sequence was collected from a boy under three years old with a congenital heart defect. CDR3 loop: CASSRRVSYNEQFF. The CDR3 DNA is TGTGCCAGCTCACGACGGGTCTCCTACAATGAGCAGTTCTTC. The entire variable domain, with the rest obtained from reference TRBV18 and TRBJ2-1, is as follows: NAGVMQNPRHLVRRRGQEARLRCSPMKGHSHVYWYRQLPEEGLKFMVYLQKENIIDESGMPKERFSAEFPKEGPSILRIQQVVRGDSAAYFCASSRRVSYNEQFFGPGTRLTVL.